Listed below are T cell receptor beta chains from one sample, sequenced in a study of post-analysis software for immune sequencing data. MiXCR was run by TCRdb on the PCR reads, yielding one entry per CDR3 protein. The sample holds some 450,000 distinct CDR3 sequences, approximately 46% seen once. Sequencing was done on a sample of blood. All receptors come from a girl under 18 with multiple sclerosis. Each CDR3 is given with its conserved first and last residue. A D gene is named only where the DNA matches it firmly. Some rows mark clone size as missing; the rest say once, few, many or name a class of expanded clone.

d_gene	v_gene	j_gene	abundance	CDR3aa	CDR3nt
NA	TRBV12-3/TRBV12-4	TRBJ2-1	many	CASSIYNEQFF	TGTGCCAGCAGTATATACAATGAGCAGTTCTTC
NA	TRBV9	TRBJ2-3	NA	CASSPLRQRDTQYF	TGTGCCAGCAGCCCCCTGAGGCAGCGAGATACGCAGTATTTT
NA	TRBV7-2	TRBJ1-6	NA	CASSYNSPLHF	TGTGCCAGCAGCTATAATTCACCCCTCCACTTT
NA	TRBV28	TRBJ1-5	NA	CASSLWLRDNQPQHF	TGTGCCAGCAGTTTATGGTTAAGGGACAATCAGCCCCAGCATTTT
TRBD2	TRBV6-1	TRBJ2-1	NA	CACRGGLAGLSYNEQFF	TGTGCCTGCAGAGGGGGACTAGCGGGGTTATCCTACAATGAGCAGTTCTTC
NA	TRBV6-1	TRBJ2-7	NA	CASGLGPIREQYF	TGTGCCAGCGGACTGGGGCCTATACGGGAGCAGTACTTC
NA	TRBV3-1	TRBJ2-7	few	CASSPQAGGTSYEQYF	TGTGCCAGCAGCCCCCAGGCGGGCGGAACCTCCTACGAGCAGTACTTC
TRBD1	TRBV7-2	TRBJ2-1	NA	CASSLSDRSNEQFF	TGTGCCAGCAGCTTATCGGACAGGAGCAATGAGCAGTTCTTC
NA	TRBV5-1	TRBJ1-1	few	CASSRLPGENTEAFF	TGCGCCAGCAGCAGATTGCCAGGGGAGAACACTGAAGCTTTCTTT
TRBD2	TRBV7-3	TRBJ2-4	NA	CASSSEVAGGGNIQYF	TGTGCCAGCAGCTCAGAGGTAGCGGGAGGGGGAAACATTCAGTACTTC
NA	TRBV5-6	TRBJ2-7	NA	CASSLVLLAHEQYF	TGTGCCAGCAGCTTGGTTTTACTAGCTCACGAGCAGTACTTC
NA	TRBV4-1	TRBJ1-5	few	CASSQGQGGQPQHF	TGCGCCAGCAGCCAAGGCCAGGGTGGTCAGCCCCAGCATTTT
NA	TRBV7-9	TRBJ1-6	NA	CASSWGRDSPLHF	TGTGCCAGCAGCTGGGGCAGGGACTCACCCCTCCACTTT
NA	TRBV7-9	TRBJ1-1	NA	CASSFSRGEAFF	TGTGCCAGCAGCTTTTCTCGCGGTGAAGCTTTCTTT
TRBD1	TRBV2	TRBJ2-7	NA	CASGVPGQVSYEQYF	TGTGCCAGCGGGGTCCCCGGACAGGTCTCCTACGAGCAGTACTTC
NA	TRBV28	TRBJ2-5	NA	CASSISQGRQETQYF	TGTGCCAGCAGTATCTCACAGGGGAGGCAAGAGACCCAGTACTTC
TRBD1	TRBV7-9	TRBJ2-7	NA	CASSTWDQQGDGYEQYF	TGTGCCAGCAGCACCTGGGATCAACAGGGGGACGGGTACGAGCAGTACTTC
TRBD1	TRBV27	TRBJ1-6	NA	CATGQGRNSPLHF	TGTGCCACTGGACAGGGGAGGAATTCACCCCTCCACTTT
NA	TRBV28	TRBJ2-6	NA	CASSTHGQSVGANVLTF	TGTGCCAGCAGTACCCACGGACAGTCTGTGGGGGCCAACGTCCTGACTTTC
NA	TRBV6-6	TRBJ2-7	NA	CASRDTDGPYEQYF	TGTGCCAGCAGAGATACCGACGGTCCCTACGAGCAGTACTTC
NA	TRBV20-1	TRBJ1-5	NA	CSAQESNQPQHF	TGCAGTGCCCAAGAGAGCAATCAGCCCCAGCATTTT
NA	TRBV4-2	TRBJ2-1	few	CASSQEVLGGYNEQFF	TGTGCCAGCAGCCAAGAGGTACTGGGTGGCTACAATGAGCAGTTCTTC
TRBD2	TRBV11-2	TRBJ2-7	once	CASKGVAGDEQYF	TGTGCCAGCAAAGGAGTAGCGGGGGACGAGCAGTACTTC
TRBD1	TRBV7-3	TRBJ2-7	few	CASSLTSGQGVEQYF	TGTGCCAGCAGCTTAACGTCCGGACAGGGGGTTGAGCAGTACTTC
NA	TRBV28	TRBJ2-5	once	CASSKEGGRETQYF	TGTGCCAGCAGTAAAGAGGGAGGAAGAGAGACCCAGTACTTC
TRBD1	TRBV7-9	TRBJ2-3	once	CASSLAGTGSSGTQYF	TGTGCCAGCAGCTTAGCGGGGACAGGGTCCTCAGGGACGCAGTATTTT
NA	TRBV7-9	TRBJ2-3	NA	CASIPSGWKSTDTQYF	TGTGCCAGCATTCCCTCCGGGTGGAAAAGCACAGATACGCAGTATTTT
TRBD1	TRBV7-2	TRBJ1-5	NA	CATGDRAGNQPQHF	TGTGCCACCGGGGACAGGGCCGGCAATCAGCCCCAGCATTTT
TRBD1	TRBV29-1	TRBJ2-5	few	CSVRDRAETQYF	TGCAGCGTTAGGGACAGGGCGGAGACCCAGTACTTC
NA	TRBV7-2	TRBJ2-7	few	CASSFGGGGSEQYF	TGTGCCAGCAGCTTCGGCGGAGGGGGGTCCGAGCAGTACTTC
NA	TRBV7-2	TRBJ2-1	NA	CTSSSREYNEQFF	TGTACCAGCAGCTCCCGGGAGTACAATGAGCAGTTCTTC
TRBD2	TRBV10-3	TRBJ2-1	NA	CATSGTSGSGEQFF	TGTGCCACGAGTGGGACTAGCGGTTCGGGTGAGCAGTTCTTC
NA	TRBV12-3/TRBV12-4	TRBJ2-7	NA	CASSSANTYEQYF	TGTGCCAGCAGTTCCGCGAACACCTACGAGCAGTACTTC
TRBD2	TRBV7-8	TRBJ2-7	few	CASSMTSGRVGEQYF	TGTGCCAGCAGCATGACTAGCGGGAGAGTTGGTGAGCAGTACTTC
TRBD1	TRBV5-1	TRBJ1-1	NA	CASSWGTGGRTEAFF	TGCGCCAGCAGCTGGGGGACAGGGGGCCGGACTGAAGCTTTCTTT
NA	TRBV11-2	TRBJ2-7	NA	CASSQNTGEDYEQYF	TGTGCCAGCAGCCAGAATACAGGGGAGGACTACGAGCAGTACTTC
TRBD1	TRBV7-2	TRBJ2-7	NA	CASSLEGQGAVSYEQYF	TGTGCCAGCAGCTTAGAGGGACAGGGGGCGGTCTCCTACGAGCAGTACTTC
NA	TRBV6-6	TRBJ1-2	NA	CAISTTPRRVPTGGYTF	TGTGCCATCAGCACGACCCCCAGGAGGGTACCAACGGGTGGCTACACCTTC
TRBD2	TRBV9	TRBJ2-5	few	CASSVETGTSQRGQYF	TGTGCCAGCAGCGTAGAGACAGGGACTAGCCAGAGGGGCCAGTACTTC
NA	TRBV15	TRBJ2-7	NA	CATKGSSIDEQYF	TGTGCCACCAAGGGATCCTCCATTGACGAGCAGTACTTC
NA	TRBV24-1	TRBJ2-5	NA	CATSDPAFTTGTQYF	TGTGCCACCAGTGACCCCGCTTTCACAACCGGGACCCAGTACTTC
NA	TRBV5-6	TRBJ1-4	NA	CASSSRQEFNEKLFF	TGTGCCAGCAGCTCCCGACAGGAATTTAATGAAAAACTGTTTTTT
NA	TRBV3-1	TRBJ2-7	many	CASSQAGAAYEQYF	TGTGCCAGCAGCCAAGCGGGGGCAGCTTACGAGCAGTACTTC
TRBD2	TRBV20-1	TRBJ2-7	few	CSARVGLAGSYEQYF	TGCAGTGCTAGAGTGGGACTAGCGGGATCCTACGAGCAGTACTTC
NA	TRBV4-3	TRBJ2-3	NA	CASSQDLRSADTQYF	TGCGCCAGCAGCCAAGATCTCCGGAGCGCAGATACGCAGTATTTT
NA	TRBV28	TRBJ2-5	NA	CASSPGGRGYQETQYF	TGTGCCAGCAGTCCCGGGGGCAGGGGTTACCAAGAGACCCAGTACTTC
NA	TRBV29-1	TRBJ1-1	NA	CSVVRGTEAFF	TGCAGCGTCGTGAGGGGGACTGAAGCTTTCTTT
NA	TRBV2	TRBJ1-4	NA	CASSAQGQDEKLFF	TGTGCCAGCAGTGCCCAGGGGCAGGATGAAAAACTGTTTTTT
NA	TRBV7-3	TRBJ2-7	few	CASSAVVGEQYF	TGTGCCAGCAGCGCCGTGGTGGGCGAGCAGTACTTC
NA	TRBV29-1	TRBJ1-3	NA	CSVEGRAFDGNTIYF	TGCAGCGTTGAAGGGAGGGCCTTTGATGGAAACACCATATATTTT
TRBD1	TRBV9	TRBJ2-7	NA	CASSPRQGTSYEQYF	TGTGCCAGCAGCCCGCGACAGGGGACCTCCTACGAGCAGTACTTC
TRBD1	TRBV7-9	TRBJ2-6	few	CASSLTQTGAGANVLTF	TGTGCCAGCAGCTTAACCCAGACAGGGGCTGGGGCCAACGTCCTGACTTTC
NA	TRBV7-2	TRBJ2-3	NA	CASSLGRWGQEATDTQYF	TGTGCCAGCAGCTTAGGTAGATGGGGCCAGGAGGCCACAGATACGCAGTATTTT
NA	TRBV12-3/TRBV12-4	TRBJ2-1	NA	CASSLGVEEQFF	TGTGCCAGCAGTTTGGGCGTGGAAGAGCAGTTCTTC
TRBD1	TRBV20-1	TRBJ1-4	NA	CSAIPDRGNEKLFF	TGCAGTGCCATACCCGACAGGGGTAATGAAAAACTGTTTTTT
NA	TRBV13	TRBJ2-7	once	CASSLPGAPGYEQYF	TGTGCCAGCAGCTTGCCAGGAGCGCCAGGGTACGAGCAGTACTTC
TRBD2	TRBV5-4	TRBJ2-7	NA	CASSFASGSTYEQYF	TGTGCCAGCAGCTTTGCTAGCGGGAGTACCTACGAGCAGTACTTC
NA	TRBV9	TRBJ1-2	few	CASSVVGTGSYGYTF	TGTGCCAGCAGCGTCGTAGGGACCGGGTCCTATGGCTACACCTTC
TRBD2	TRBV20-1	TRBJ2-1	NA	CSAPGTSGANEQFF	TGCAGTGCTCCCGGGACTAGCGGAGCCAATGAGCAGTTCTTC